These 17 T cell receptor beta chains originate from one sample sequenced in a study of CD8+CD57+ T cells in acquired aplastic anemia. Template material for TCR beta VDJ and CDR3 profiling consisted of genomic DNA. TCRdb used MiXCR to reprocess the reads, holding one entry per CDR3 protein. This sample has 400,000 to 500,000 distinct CDR3 sequences, with 55% to 75% found just once. The specimen sequenced was sorted CD4+, CD8+, or CD8+CD57+ T cells (not recorded which) from PBMCs. The receptors come from a human donor in good health, serving as a control.

The chain couples TRBV12-5 to TRBJ1-6; no clear D. The CDR3 is 13 amino acids. Per the germline V gene, CDR1 is LGHNT and CDR2 is FRNRAP. As DNA, the CDR3 is TGTGCCAGCAGAGAAGGTCCGGGGTCACCCCTCCACTTT. It is translated as CASREGPGSPLHF.

This clonotype was detected many times. The J gene is TRBJ1-2, the V gene TRBV15; TRBD1 matches at 11 bases. Germline V gene lookup returns CDR1 LNHNV and CDR2 YYDKDF (reference sequence). The length of the CDR3 is 16 residues. The ends lost 0 bases at V and 6 bases at J; junction bases unmatched: 6. The CDR3 here is CATSRDYGTGGHGYTF. The DNA for the CDR3 is TGTGCCACCAGCAGAGATTACGGGACAGGGGGTCATGGCTACACCTTC.

About this clonotype: This CDR3 is missing its conserved last phenylalanine or tryptophan, likely due to a read error. Because the CDR3's place on the DNA is in doubt, the DNA is left out and the CDR3 is given as listed by TCRdb. The chain couples TRBV7-2 to TRBJ1-1; the table's D call TRBD1 went unverified against the DNA. Including both end residues, the CDR3 is 13 amino acids long. CDR1 is SGHTA, CDR2 FQGNSA, per germline. The CDR3 sequence: CASSLAGGSDYEH.

This chain links TRBV15 with TRBJ1-1; D is possibly TRBD1 (6 bases). Per germline, CDR1 LNHNV and CDR2 YYDKDF (reference sequence). The V gene lost 3 bases and the J gene lost 1 base, with 9 bases spanning the gap. This CDR3 comprises 14 residues. CDR3 residues: CATSRGHWNTEAFF. The CDR3 region has the DNA TGTGCCACCAGCAGGGGACATTGGAACACTGAAGCTTTCTTT.

The chain recombines TRBV11-2 with TRBJ2-1; TRBD2 matches 8 bases. In germline, CDR1 is SGHAT, CDR2 FQNNGV. V gave up 0 bases and J gave up 1 base; unmatched junction bases: 11. The CDR3 covers 19 residues. The CDR3 DNA reads TGTGCCAGCAGCTTAGATAGGCTTAGAGCGGGGGAGTCCTACAATGAGCAGTTCTTC. Translating gives CASSLDRLRAGESYNEQFF.

V usage is TRBV19 and J usage is TRBJ1-6; D is unresolved. Germline loops: CDR1 LNHDA, CDR2 SQIVND (reference sequence). CDR3 length: 16 residues. Trimming removed 6 bases at V and 4 bases at J, with 16 bases between. CDR3 DNA: TGTGCCAGTAGCCCGACGGTGTGGCCTTATAATTCACCCCTCCACTTT. It encodes CASSPTVWPYNSPLHF.

This clonotype was recorded at least ten times. This chain uses TRBV12-3 or TRBV12-4 with TRBJ1-5; D remains ambiguous. CDR3 length equals 14 residues. The ends were cut back, 1 base at V and 1 base at J, with 5 bases in the middle. The CDR3 DNA is TGTGCCAGCAGTTTAGGTGTGAGCAATCAGCCCCAGCATTTT. It is translated as CASSLGVSNQPQHF.

In this sample, this clonotype turned up once. The chain is built from TRBV20-1 and TRBJ1-5; tentatively, D is TRBD1 (6 bases). Germline values: CDR1 DFQATT, CDR2 SNEGSKA (reference sequence). Trimming removed 4 bases at V and 8 bases at J, with 15 bases between. CDR3 length: 13 residues. The CDR3 nucleotides are TGCAGTGCTATGCAGGGGTCGAGTGAGCCCCAGCATTTT. Its translation is CSAMQGSSEPQHF.

With regard to this clonotype: The CDR3 ends on some other residue instead of the conserved phenylalanine or tryptophan, so this is likely a read error. The V and J genes are TRBV11-2 and TRBJ1-6, with 9 bases aligning to TRBD1. J was trimmed by 10 bases and V by 2 bases; bases with no gene match: 15. This CDR3 spans 18 amino acids. Germline V gene data show CDR1 as SGHAT and CDR2 as FQNNGV. The CDR3 loop reads CASSLNPGQGAAGSPLHS. In DNA, the CDR3 is TGTGCCAGCAGCTTAAACCCGGGACAGGGAGCGGCGGGGTCACCCCTCCACTCT.

This clonotype was observed at least ten times. V and J are TRBV15 and TRBJ2-7; D is possibly TRBD1 or TRBD2 (5 bases each). Germline CDR1 and CDR2: LNHNV and YYDKDF (reference sequence). Between the trimmed V and J ends, which lost 1 base and 3 bases, there was a span of 7 bases. The length of the CDR3 is 13 residues. CDR3 amino acids: CATSRGGSYEQYF. Here the CDR3 DNA reads TGTGCCACCAGCAGAGGGGGGAGCTACGAGCAGTACTTC. Based on the CDR3 plus reference TRBV15 and TRBJ2-7, the full variable domain is DAMVIQNPRYQVTQFGKPVTLSCSQTLNHNVMYWYQQKSSQAPKLLFHYYDKDFNNEADTPDNFQSRRPNTSFCFLDIRSPGLGDTAMYLCATSRGGSYEQYFGPGTRLTVT.

Concerning this clonotype: The conserved phenylalanine or tryptophan is not found at the CDR3 terminus, so this likely reflects a read error. The chain is built from TRBV7-2 and TRBJ2-7; possible D gene TRBD1, 6 bases. The CDR3 extends over 12 amino acids. Looked up from germline, CDR1 is SGHTA and CDR2 is FQGNSA. DNA of the CDR3: TGTGCCAGCAACGCCAGGGGCTACGACCAGTACTAC. This encodes CASNARGYDQYY.

V and J are TRBV20-1 and TRBJ2-7; 9 nucleotides match TRBD2. With 6 bases clipped from V and 1 base from J, the junction kept 22 bases outside the gene matches. Germline assignment: CDR1 DFQATT and CDR2 SNEGSKA (reference sequence). The CDR3 runs 19 residues. This chain's CDR3 is CSARTGRGGLLEASYEQYF. The CDR3 DNA reads TGCAGTGCCAGAACGGGGCGGGGGGGCCTACTTGAAGCATCCTACGAGCAGTACTTC.

The J gene is TRBJ1-1, the V gene TRBV14, with D maybe TRBD1 (5 bases). CDR3 length: 16 residues. Trimming stripped 1 base from V and 1 base from J, with 13 bases between. Germline loops: CDR1 SGHDN, CDR2 FVKESK. The chain's CDR3 is CASSQVAPTGNTEAFF. CDR3 coding DNA: TGTGCCAGCAGCCAAGTCGCTCCAACAGGGAACACTGAAGCTTTCTTT.

The table lists this clonotype with many counts. V gene TRBV30 combines with J gene TRBJ2-5; D gene uncertain. Germline assignment: CDR1 GTSNPN and CDR2 SVGIG (reference sequence). Trimming took off 4 bases at V and 4 bases at J, with 10 bases between the two ends. The CDR3 loop spans 12 amino acids. CDR3 bases: TGTGCCTGGACTAGAGTTGGAGAGACCCAGTACTTC. As protein: CAWTRVGETQYF.

This clonotype came up once. Lacking the conserved final phenylalanine or tryptophan, this CDR3 likely reflects a read error. No DNA is shown, since the ends of the CDR3 on it are uncertain; the CDR3 is the one TCRdb lists. The gene calls are TRBV7-2 and TRBJ2-7; the table names TRBD2, a call not compared with the DNA. The CDR3 spans 13 amino acids, including both terminal residues. The germline V gene has CDR1 SGHTA and CDR2 FQGNSA. The CDR3 loop reads CASSSRGGDQHQH.

The rearrangement links TRBV15 to TRBJ2-6, with 7 bases lining up with TRBD1. CDR1 is LNHNV and CDR2 is YYDKDF in the germline V gene (reference sequence). The CDR3 totals 15 residues. Losses at the gene ends were 3 bases for V and 12 bases for J; bases not matched to a gene: 11. For the CDR3, the DNA is TGTGCCACCAGCAGTGGGACAGCCGGGGCCGCCGTCCTGACTTTC. Translation gives CATSSGTAGAAVLTF.

The J gene is TRBJ2-5, the V gene TRBV7-2; D is unresolved. The CDR3 has 13 residues. Germline-derived CDR1 and CDR2 are SGHTA and FQGNSA. V was shortened by 3 bases and J by 7 bases, with 12 bases between the two germline ends. CDR3 amino acids: CASSFEGEGTQYF. CDR3 nucleotide sequence: TGTGCCAGCAGCTTCGAAGGCGAAGGGACCCAGTACTTC.